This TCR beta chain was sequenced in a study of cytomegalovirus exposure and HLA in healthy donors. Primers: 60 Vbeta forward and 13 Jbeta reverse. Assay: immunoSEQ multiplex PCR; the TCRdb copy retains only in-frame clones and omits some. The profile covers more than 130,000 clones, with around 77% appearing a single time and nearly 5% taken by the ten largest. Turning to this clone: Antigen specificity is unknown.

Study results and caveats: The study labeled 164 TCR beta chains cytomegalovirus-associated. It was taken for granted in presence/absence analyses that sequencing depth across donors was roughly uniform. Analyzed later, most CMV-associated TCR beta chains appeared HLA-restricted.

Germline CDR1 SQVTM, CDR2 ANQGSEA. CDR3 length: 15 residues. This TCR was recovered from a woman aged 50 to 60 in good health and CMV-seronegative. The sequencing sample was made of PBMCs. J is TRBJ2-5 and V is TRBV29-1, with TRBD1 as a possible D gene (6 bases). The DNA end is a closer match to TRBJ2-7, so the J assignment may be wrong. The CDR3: CSVVTPPGQGYEQYF. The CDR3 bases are TGCAGCGTTGTCACCCCGCCAGGGCAGGGGTACGAGCAGTACTTC.